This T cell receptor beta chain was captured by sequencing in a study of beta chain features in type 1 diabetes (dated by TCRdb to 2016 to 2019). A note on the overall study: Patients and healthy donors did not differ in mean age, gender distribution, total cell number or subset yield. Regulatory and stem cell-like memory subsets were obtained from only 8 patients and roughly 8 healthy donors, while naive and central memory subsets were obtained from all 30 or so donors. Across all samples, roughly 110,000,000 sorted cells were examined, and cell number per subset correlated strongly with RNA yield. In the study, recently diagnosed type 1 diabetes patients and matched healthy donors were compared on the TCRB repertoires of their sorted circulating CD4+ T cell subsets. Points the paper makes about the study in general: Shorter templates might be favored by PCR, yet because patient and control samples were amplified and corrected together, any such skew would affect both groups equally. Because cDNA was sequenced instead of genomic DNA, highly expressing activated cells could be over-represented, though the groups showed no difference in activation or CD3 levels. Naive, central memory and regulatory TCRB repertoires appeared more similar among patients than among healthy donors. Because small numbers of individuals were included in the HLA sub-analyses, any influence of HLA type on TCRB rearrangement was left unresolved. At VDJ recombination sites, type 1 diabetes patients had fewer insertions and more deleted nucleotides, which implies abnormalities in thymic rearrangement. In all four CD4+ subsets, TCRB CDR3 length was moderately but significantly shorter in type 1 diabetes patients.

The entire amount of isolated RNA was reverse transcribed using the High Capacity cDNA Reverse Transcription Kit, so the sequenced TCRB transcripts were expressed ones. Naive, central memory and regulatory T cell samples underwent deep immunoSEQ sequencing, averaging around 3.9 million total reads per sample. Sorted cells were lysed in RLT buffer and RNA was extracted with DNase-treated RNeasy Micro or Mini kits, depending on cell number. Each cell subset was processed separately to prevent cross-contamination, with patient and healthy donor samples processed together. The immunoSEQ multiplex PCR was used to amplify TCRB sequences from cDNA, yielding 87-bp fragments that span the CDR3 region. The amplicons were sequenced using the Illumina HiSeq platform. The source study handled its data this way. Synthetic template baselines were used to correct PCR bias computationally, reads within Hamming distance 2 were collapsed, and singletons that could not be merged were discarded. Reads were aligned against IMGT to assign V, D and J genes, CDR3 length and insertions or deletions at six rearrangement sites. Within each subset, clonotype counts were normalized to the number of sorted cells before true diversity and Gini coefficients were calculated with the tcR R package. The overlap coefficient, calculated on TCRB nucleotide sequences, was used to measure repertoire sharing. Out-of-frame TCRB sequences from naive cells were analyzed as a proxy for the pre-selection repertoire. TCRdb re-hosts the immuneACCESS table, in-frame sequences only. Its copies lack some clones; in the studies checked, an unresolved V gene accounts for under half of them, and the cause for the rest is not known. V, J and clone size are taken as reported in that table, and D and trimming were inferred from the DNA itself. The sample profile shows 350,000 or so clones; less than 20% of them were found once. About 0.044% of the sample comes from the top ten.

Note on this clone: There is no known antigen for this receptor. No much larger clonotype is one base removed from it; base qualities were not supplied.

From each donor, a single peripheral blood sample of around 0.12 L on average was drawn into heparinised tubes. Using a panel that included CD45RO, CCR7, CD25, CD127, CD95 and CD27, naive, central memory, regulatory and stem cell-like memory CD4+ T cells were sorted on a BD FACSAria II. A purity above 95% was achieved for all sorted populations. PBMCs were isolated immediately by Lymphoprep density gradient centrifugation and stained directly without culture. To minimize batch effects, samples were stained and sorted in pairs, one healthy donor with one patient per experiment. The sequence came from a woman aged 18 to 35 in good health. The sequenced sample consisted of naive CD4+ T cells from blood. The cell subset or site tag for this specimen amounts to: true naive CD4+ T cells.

The sequenced DNA is TGTGCCAGCAGCGACCCGGGACAACTACCGGAAGCTTTCTTT. Protein translation: CASSDPGQLPEAFF. This chain joins TRBV2 to TRBJ1-1; TRBD1 is a weak D gene call, 6 bases matching. V loses 6 bases, J loses 8 bases, and the germline ends lie 19 bases apart. Based on the germline V gene, the CDR1 and CDR2 sequences are SNHLY and FYNNEI. The CDR3 has 14 amino acids, counting the end cysteine and phenylalanine. The read is trimmed to its CDR3 DNA, 42 bases read in frame from base 1.